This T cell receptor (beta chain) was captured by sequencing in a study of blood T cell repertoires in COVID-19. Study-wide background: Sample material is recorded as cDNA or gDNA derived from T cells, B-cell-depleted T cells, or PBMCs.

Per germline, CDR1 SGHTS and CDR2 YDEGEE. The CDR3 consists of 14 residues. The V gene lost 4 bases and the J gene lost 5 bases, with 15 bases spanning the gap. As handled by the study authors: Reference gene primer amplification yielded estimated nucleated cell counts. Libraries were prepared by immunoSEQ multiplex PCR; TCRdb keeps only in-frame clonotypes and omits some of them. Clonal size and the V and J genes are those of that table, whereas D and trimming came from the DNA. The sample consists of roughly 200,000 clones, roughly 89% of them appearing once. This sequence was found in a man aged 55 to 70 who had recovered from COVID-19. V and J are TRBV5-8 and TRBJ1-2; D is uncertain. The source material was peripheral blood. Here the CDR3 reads CASSPQRFSYGYTF. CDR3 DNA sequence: TGTGCCAGCAGCCCCCAGCGGTTTTCTTATGGCTACACCTTC.